This entry lists 27 T cell receptor beta chains sequenced from one sample in a study of technical replicates of blood from several donors. Profiled with immunoSEQ multiplex PCR; TCRdb holds only in-frame clones, not every one. The data hold more than 70,000 clones, with roughly 93% observed a single time. Source material: T cells isolated from PBMCs. The receptors here all came from a human donor in good health.

V usage is TRBV5-1 and J usage is TRBJ2-7, with D possibly being TRBD1 (6 bases). Trimming removed 3 bases from V and 0 bases from J, with 13 bases in between. CDR1 and CDR2 (germline): SGHRS, YFSETQ. The CDR3 has 15 residues. The CDR3 nucleotides are TGCGCCAGCAGCTCACTCCCAGGGGACTCCTACGAGCAGTACTTC. It yields the protein CASSSLPGDSYEQYF.

V and J are TRBV5-6 and TRBJ2-3, with 8 bases fitting TRBD1. There are 19 residues in the CDR3. CDR1 and CDR2 from the germline V gene are SGHDT and YYEEEE. The V and J ends lost 4 bases and 1 base, in that order; junction bases with no gene match: 17. CDR3 loop: CASSLDIIGQGEGTDTQYF. CDR3 nucleotides: TGTGCCAGCAGCCTTGACATAATAGGACAGGGAGAAGGCACAGATACGCAGTATTTT.

The chain has TRBV6-1 and TRBJ2-1; D is perhaps TRBD2 (6 bases). Germline loops: CDR1 MNHNS, CDR2 SASEGT. The germline V and J ends were trimmed by 3 bases and 3 bases, with 9 bases remaining between them. The CDR3 has 14 amino acids. The CDR3 bases are TGTGCCAGCAGTGATCTGGGAGGCTACAATGAGCAGTTCTTC. Translated: CASSDLGGYNEQFF.

V usage is TRBV7-6 and J usage is TRBJ2-1; the D gene is possibly TRBD2 (6 bases). The CDR3 contains 16 residues. The germline CDR1 and CDR2 sequences are SGHVS and FNYEAQ. Trimming took 1 base from V and 3 from J, leaving 13 bases between them. The CDR3 region is CASSLGGEVGYNEQFF. The CDR3 DNA is TGTGCCAGCAGCTTAGGGGGGGAAGTCGGCTACAATGAGCAGTTCTTC.

This sequence joins TRBV15 and TRBJ2-7; tentative D call: TRBD2 (5 bases). The germline gives CDR1 LNHNV, CDR2 YYDKDF (reference sequence). The CDR3 runs 16 residues. V was cut by 0 bases and J by 4 bases, with 16 bases left in between. The CDR3 bases are TGTGCCACCAGCAGAGATAACACGGGAATTGAGTACGAGCAGTACTTC. It specifies CATSRDNTGIEYEQYF.

The count of this clone is one. The chain uses TRBV14 and TRBJ2-5, with 16 bases lining up with TRBD2. The germline gives CDR1 SGHDN, CDR2 FVKESK. V trimming: 1 base; J trimming: 2 bases; junction bases outside the gene matches: 4. The CDR3 sequence is 18 residues long. In nucleotides, the CDR3 is TGTGCCAGCAGCCAAGCACCGGGACTAGCGGGGGGGCAAGAGACCCAGTACTTC. Its protein is CASSQAPGLAGGQETQYF.

The rearrangement joins TRBV7-9 to TRBJ1-2; 10 positions agree with TRBD1. V shed 4 bases, J shed 4 bases, and the junction held 9 bases outside the gene matches. This CDR3 spans 16 amino acids. Germline V gives CDR1 SEHNR, CDR2 FQNEAQ (reference sequence). In DNA form, the CDR3 reads TGTGCCAGCAGCTCCCGGGACAGGGGCGCAACCTATGGCTACACCTTC. Protein: CASSSRDRGATYGYTF.

V and J are TRBV27 and TRBJ1-4, with 10 positions matching TRBD1. V was clipped by 6 bases and J by 7 bases; unmatched bases: 11. The CDR3 runs 16 residues. Germline lookup yields CDR1 MNHEY and CDR2 SMNVEV (reference sequence). CDR3 sequence (DNA): TGTGCCAGCAGGCCAACACCGGGACAGGGGTTTGAAAAACTGTTTTTT. Translating gives CASRPTPGQGFEKLFF.

The chain has TRBV7-9 and TRBJ2-1; 7 nucleotides align to TRBD1. Per germline, CDR1 SEHNR and CDR2 FQNEAQ (reference sequence). Germline trimming cut 5 bases from V and 2 bases from J; bases unmatched to any gene: 6. The CDR3 is 15 residues long. CDR3 protein: CASSQRGQTYNEQFF. DNA of the CDR3: TGTGCCAGCAGCCAGAGGGGACAGACCTACAATGAGCAGTTCTTC.

This chain connects TRBV10-3 to TRBJ2-2; D might be TRBD2 (5 bases). Looked up from germline, CDR1 is ENHRY and CDR2 is SYGVKD. Trimming removed 1 base at V and 3 bases at J, with 15 bases between. The length of the CDR3 is 17 residues. In nucleotides, the CDR3 is TGTGCCATCAGTGAGTTATCAGCGGAGAAGCACACCGGGGAGCTGTTTTTT. As protein: CAISELSAEKHTGELFF.

The V gene is TRBV7-3, the J gene TRBJ2-2; D not resolved. V was shortened by 1 base and J by 0 bases, with 9 bases between the two germline ends. This CDR3 has 16 amino acids. The germline CDR1 and CDR2 sequences are SGHTA and FQGTGA. The CDR3 reads CASSLNGWANTGELFF. CDR3 in DNA: TGTGCCAGCAGCTTAAACGGGTGGGCGAACACCGGGGAGCTGTTTTTT. Complete variable domain (other parts from reference TRBV7-3 and TRBJ2-2): GAGVSQTPSNKVTEKGKYVELRCDPISGHTALYWYRQSLGQGPEFLIYFQGTGAADDSGLPNDRFFAVRPEGSVSTLKIQRTERGDSAVYLCASSLNGWANTGELFFGEGSRLTVL.

This clone was observed a few times. This chain connects TRBV4-1 to TRBJ2-4; D ambiguous. This CDR3 has 15 amino acids. V shed 1 base and J shed 0 bases, with 7 bases lying between them. CDR1 is MGHRA and CDR2 is YSYEKL in the germline V gene. CDR3 sequence reads: CASSQGGLAKNIQYF. CDR3 bases: TGCGCCAGCAGCCAAGGAGGTCTAGCCAAAAACATTCAGTACTTC.

This chain uses TRBV2 with TRBJ1-1, with 9 nucleotides matching TRBD1. Germline V lookup: CDR1 SNHLY, CDR2 FYNNEI. The ends lost 6 bases at V and 6 bases at J; junction bases unmatched: 8. The CDR3 has 14 residues. Here the CDR3 DNA reads TGTGCCAGCAGAGACGGGACAGGGTCGGCTGAAGCTTTCTTT. It specifies CASRDGTGSAEAFF.

V usage is TRBV5-1 and J usage is TRBJ2-1, with 7 nucleotides matching TRBD2. This CDR3 spans 15 amino acids. V trimming: 0 bases; J trimming: 2 bases; junction bases outside the gene matches: 2. The germline gives CDR1 SGHRS, CDR2 YFSETQ. CDR3 sequence reads: CASSLGAGAYNEQFF. The CDR3 DNA reads as TGCGCCAGCAGCTTGGGGGCGGGGGCCTACAATGAGCAGTTCTTC.

The V call is TRBV28, the J call TRBJ1-5; maybe TRBD1 (6 bases). Germline loops: CDR1 MDHEN, CDR2 SYDVKM. The CDR3 runs to 12 residues. Between the trimmed V and J ends, which lost 6 bases and 4 bases, there was a span of 7 bases. CDR3 sequence (DNA): TGTGCCAGCAGACAGGGTAATCAGCCCCAGCATTTT. Amino acids: CASRQGNQPQHF.

J is TRBJ2-5 and V is TRBV2, with TRBD1 identical over 7 bases. Germline trimming cut 6 bases from V and 2 bases from J; bases unmatched to any gene: 6. This CDR3 has 14 residues. Germline CDR1 and CDR2: SNHLY and FYNNEI. The CDR3 nucleotides are TGTGCCAGCAGGGATGGACAGGTACAAGAGACCCAGTACTTC. It specifies CASRDGQVQETQYF.

Only one count was recorded for this clone. This chain connects TRBV5-1 to TRBJ2-7; 9 bases agree with TRBD1. This CDR3 region has 14 residues. Germline CDR1 reads SGHRS; CDR2 reads YFSETQ. V gave up 4 bases and J gave up 2 bases; unmatched junction bases: 4. The CDR3 loop is CASSRGQGPYEQYF. The DNA for the CDR3 is TGCGCCAGCAGCCGGGGACAGGGTCCCTACGAGCAGTACTTC.

This rearrangement joins TRBV5-1 to TRBJ2-2; TRBD1 aligns across 12 bases. This CDR3 is built from 15 residues. With 0 bases clipped from V and 8 bases from J, the junction kept 2 bases outside the gene matches. Germline assignment: CDR1 SGHRS and CDR2 YFSETQ. Here the CDR3 DNA reads TGCGCCAGCAGCTTGGGGGACAGGGGGCAAGGGGAGCTGTTTTTT. It encodes CASSLGDRGQGELFF.

The chain uses TRBV6-5 and TRBJ2-7; TRBD1 agrees at 11 bases. CDR3 size: 15 residues. V shed 6 bases and J 4 bases; nucleotides not matched to a gene: 8. From germline, CDR1 is MNHEY and CDR2 SVGAGI. The CDR3 region has the DNA TGTGCCAGCAGCCTAGGACAGGGGGCGGCGTACGAGCAGTACTTC. It encodes CASSLGQGAAYEQYF.

In nucleotides, the CDR3 is TGTGCCAGCAGTGCTAGCGGGGGACTATTCTACAATGAGCAGTTCTTC. It encodes CASSASGGLFYNEQFF. The chain joins TRBV27 to TRBJ2-1; 10 nucleotides agree with TRBD2. Germline V gene sequence: CDR1 MNHEY, CDR2 SMNVEV (reference sequence). Losses at the gene ends were 5 bases for V and 3 bases for J; bases not matched to a gene: 7. The CDR3 extends over 16 amino acids.

V usage is TRBV12-5 and J usage is TRBJ2-5; weak D call: TRBD2 (6 bases). V was trimmed by 7 bases and J by 0 bases, leaving 21 bases between them. Germline assignment: CDR1 LGHNT and CDR2 FRNRAP. This CDR3 has 17 amino acids. CDR3 in DNA: TGTGCTAGTGCCCTGCGGATGACTGGGGGGTACCAAGAGACCCAGTACTTC. Residues: CASALRMTGGYQETQYF.

The chain combines TRBV27 with TRBJ2-7; D is unclear. This CDR3 has 15 amino acids. V lost 3 bases, J lost 6 bases, and 18 bases lay in between. From germline, CDR1 is MNHEY and CDR2 SMNVEV (reference sequence). The CDR3 spells CASSFSGSSLTEQYF. CDR3 DNA: TGTGCCAGCAGTTTCTCCGGGTCTTCCTTAACCGAGCAGTACTTC.

The V and J genes are TRBV15 and TRBJ2-1, with D possibly being TRBD1 (5 bases). Germline V CDR1 and CDR2: LNHNV, YYDKDF (reference sequence). This CDR3 is built from 14 residues. V lost 3 bases to trimming and J lost 4 bases, with 10 bases between them. CDR3 in DNA: TGTGCCACCAGCAGGCAGGGTACGTACAATGAGCAGTTCTTC. Its translation is CATSRQGTYNEQFF.

This chain connects TRBV28 to TRBJ2-1, with TRBD2 identical over 9 bases. The CDR3 spans 19 residues. With 1 base clipped from V and 4 bases from J, the junction kept 14 bases outside the gene matches. Germline loops: CDR1 MDHEN, CDR2 SYDVKM. This CDR3 reads CASSLLTSGREMAYNEQFF. DNA of the CDR3: TGTGCCAGCAGTTTATTGACTAGCGGCAGGGAGATGGCTTACAATGAGCAGTTCTTC. Full variable domain (remainder filled in from reference TRBV28 and TRBJ2-1): DVKVTQSSRYLVKRTGEKVFLECVQDMDHENMFWYRQDPGLGLRLIYFSYDVKMKEKGDIPEGYSVSREKKERFSLILESASTNQTSMYLCASSLLTSGREMAYNEQFFGPGTRLTVL.

This chain uses TRBV7-9 with TRBJ2-1, with 8 bases fitting TRBD1. Trimming at V came to 0 bases and at J to 5 bases, leaving 6 bases not matched to a gene. Germline lookup yields CDR1 SEHNR and CDR2 FQNEAQ (reference sequence). The CDR3 is 16 amino acids. This CDR3 reads CASSLAGQGIDNEQFF. The CDR3 nucleotides are TGTGCCAGCAGCTTAGCCGGACAGGGTATCGACAATGAGCAGTTCTTC.

Concerning this clone itself: An end of the junction differs from the germline gene, which may be a read error. The chain joins TRBV2 to TRBJ1-2; 10 bases fit TRBD1. From germline, CDR1 is SNHLY and CDR2 FYNNEI. CDR3 length: 10 residues. The CDR3 sequence: CASSGQGAHF. DNA for the CDR3: TGTGCCAGCAGTGGACAGGGGGCTCACTTC.

V is TRBV6-6 and J is TRBJ1-1, with TRBD1 identical over 7 bases. The junction had 5 bases not matched to a gene; V was cut back by 0 bases and J by 1 base. CDR1 is MNHNY and CDR2 is SVGAGI in the germline V gene (reference sequence). This CDR3 spans 16 amino acids. CDR3 loop: CASSYSKGTANTEAFF. As DNA, the CDR3 is TGTGCCAGCAGTTACTCGAAAGGGACAGCGAACACTGAAGCTTTCTTT.